One and the same sample provided the 18 T cell receptor beta chains below, sequenced in a study of shared clonotypes between healthy human individuals. This table comes from immunoSEQ multiplex PCR, and its TCRdb copy is limited to in-frame clones, with some not included. Of 950,000 to 1,100,000 clones in the sample, roughly 80% are singletons; the top ten hold 1.4%. The sequencing sample was made of memory CD4+ T cells sorted from blood. Stated subset: CD45RA-negative fraction. The origin of the receptors is a man younger than 35 in good health.

The table lists this clone with many counts. The same CDR3 arises from other DNA sequences in this sample as well. The CDR3 DNA is TGCGCCAGCAGCTTGGCCCGGGATAGAAATGAAAAACTGTTTTTT. Translation: CASSLARDRNEKLFF. V gene TRBV5-1 combines with J gene TRBJ1-4, with D unresolved. The V end lost 0 bases, the J end lost 5 bases, and 11 bases lay between the germline ends. CDR1 is SGHRS, CDR2 YFSETQ, per germline. This CDR3 region has 15 residues.

This chain connects TRBV11-2 to TRBJ2-1; D gene unclear. This CDR3 has 13 amino acids. The V end was cut by 1 base, the J end by 8 bases, with 9 bases between. Germline V gene lookup returns CDR1 SGHAT and CDR2 FQNNGV. The CDR3 bases are TGTGCCAGCAGCTTAGTTGCACAGCATGAGCAGTTCTTC. Its translation is CASSLVAQHEQFF. The whole variable domain, remainder taken from reference TRBV11-2 and TRBJ2-1, is EAGVAQSPRYKIIEKRQSVAFWCNPISGHATLYWYQQILGQGPKLLIQFQNNGVVDDSQLPKDRFSAERLKGVDSTLKIQPAKLEDSAVYLCASSLVAQHEQFFGPGTRLTVL.

The chain's CDR3 is CASSLSLAKNIQYF. The CDR3, as DNA: TGCGCCAGCAGCCTTTCCCTAGCCAAAAACATTCAGTACTTC. The chain joins TRBV5-1 to TRBJ2-4; no clear D. The V and J ends lost 4 bases and 0 bases respectively, with 8 bases between them. Germline V gene lookup returns CDR1 SGHRS and CDR2 YFSETQ. CDR3 length equals 14 residues.

The J gene is TRBJ2-5, the V gene TRBV7-9; 8 bases map to TRBD2. The CDR3 is made up of 15 amino acids. Germline CDR1 and CDR2: SEHNR and FQNEAQ (reference sequence). Trimming cost V 5 bases and J 5 bases; bases outside gene matches: 10. CDR3 region: CASSRGAGVGETQYF. For the CDR3, the DNA is TGTGCCAGCAGCCGTGGAGCGGGAGTCGGGGAGACCCAGTACTTC.

The chain has TRBV6-6 and TRBJ2-7; 7 bases are shared with TRBD1. Unmatched junction bases numbered 7, after V lost 6 bases and J lost 8 bases. The CDR3 loop spans 12 amino acids. In germline, CDR1 is MNHNY, CDR2 SVGAGI (reference sequence). The CDR3 DNA follows: TGTGCCAGCAGGAGCCTACAGGGGAAGCAGTACTTC. Translated, it gives CASRSLQGKQYF.

V is TRBV4-1 and J is TRBJ1-2, with a tentative D call TRBD1 (6 bases). The CDR3 totals 16 residues. V was pared by 4 bases and J by 2 bases, with 17 bases between. The germline CDR1 and CDR2 sequences are MGHRA and YSYEKL. The chain's CDR3 is CASSRLKDQGNYGYTF. CDR3 DNA: TGCGCCAGCAGCCGCCTCAAAGACCAGGGGAACTATGGCTACACCTTC.

The rearrangement links TRBV11-2 to TRBJ1-6; D not resolved. The CDR3 runs 13 residues. V lost 1 base to trimming and J lost 9 bases, with 7 bases between them. Germline CDR1 SGHAT, CDR2 FQNNGV. The CDR3 DNA reads as TGTGCCAGCAGCTTAGCGGGAGGTTCACCCCTCCACTTT. As protein: CASSLAGGSPLHF.

This chain connects TRBV19 to TRBJ2-7, with no clear D. CDR1 and CDR2 (germline): LNHDA, SQIVND (reference sequence). This CDR3 contains 12 residues. Between the trimmed V and J ends, which lost 5 bases and 4 bases, there was a span of 9 bases. The CDR3 bases are TGTGCCAGTAGTCCCCCGAGGTACGAGCAGTACTTC. Its translation is CASSPPRYEQYF.

This CDR3 is CASSQAGQGAYGYTF. The CDR3 nucleotides read TGTGCCAGCAGCCAAGCGGGACAGGGGGCCTATGGCTACACCTTC. The chain is built from TRBV14 and TRBJ1-2; 12 bases match TRBD1. The CDR3 sequence is 15 residues long. Trimming at V came to 1 base and at J to 4 bases, leaving 1 base not matched to a gene. From germline, CDR1 is SGHDN and CDR2 FVKESK.

The V and J genes are TRBV7-9 and TRBJ1-2; TRBD1 matches 12 bases. J gave up 6 bases and V 7 bases, and 3 bases lay outside the gene matches. CDR1 SEHNR and CDR2 FQNEAQ come from the germline V gene (reference sequence). The CDR3 extends over 13 amino acids. CDR3 protein: CASTGQGADGYTF. The CDR3 DNA is TGTGCCAGCACGGGACAGGGGGCGGATGGCTACACCTTC.

The chain couples TRBV30 to TRBJ2-7, with 10 bases identical to TRBD1. Per the germline V gene, CDR1 is GTSNPN and CDR2 is SVGIG (reference sequence). V trimming: 6 bases; J trimming: 0 bases; junction bases outside the gene matches: 2. This CDR3 spans 13 amino acids. CDR3 amino acids: CACRTGGSYEQYF. CDR3 nucleotides: TGTGCCTGTCGGACAGGGGGCTCCTACGAGCAGTACTTC.

This clone was seen only once. The chain combines TRBV6-6 with TRBJ2-1; tentatively, D is TRBD1 (5 bases). The CDR3 runs to 13 residues. With 7 bases removed from V and 8 bases from J, the gap between germline ends came to 15 bases. Germline V gene lookup returns CDR1 MNHNY and CDR2 SVGAGI (reference sequence). The CDR3 region has the DNA TGTGCCAGCAATGAGCAGGGTGAACATGAGCAGTTCTTC. This gives the protein CASNEQGEHEQFF.

The chain has TRBV5-1 and TRBJ1-6; D may be TRBD1 (5 bases). The CDR3 spans 15 residues. V was trimmed by 4 bases and J by 9 bases, leaving 17 bases between them. CDR1 SGHRS and CDR2 YFSETQ come from the germline V gene. This CDR3 reads CASSPDRGISSPLHF. CDR3 coding DNA: TGCGCCAGCAGCCCTGACCGGGGGATAAGTTCACCCCTCCACTTT.

The chain joins TRBV7-2 to TRBJ2-1, with D possibly matching TRBD1 (5 bases). CDR1 is SGHTA and CDR2 is FQGNSA in the germline V gene. Trimming removed 6 bases at V and 5 bases at J, with 14 bases between. The CDR3 is made up of 14 amino acids. CDR3 residues: CASRNPVGDNEQFF. The CDR3 coding sequence is TGTGCCAGCAGGAATCCGGTAGGGGACAATGAGCAGTTCTTC.

The chain links TRBV19 to TRBJ2-3; TRBD1 matches at 8 bases. The V and J ends lost 6 bases and 1 base, in that order; junction bases with no gene match: 3. CDR3 size: 14 residues. CDR1 LNHDA and CDR2 SQIVND come from the germline V gene (reference sequence). CDR3 DNA: TGTGCCAGTAGAGGACAGGGACGCACAGATACGCAGTATTTT. Translated: CASRGQGRTDTQYF.

In this sample, this clone turned up once. The same CDR3 arises from other DNA sequences in this sample as well. The CDR3 sequence is CASSLRYTEAFF. The CDR3 region has the DNA TGTGCCAGCAGCTTGAGGTACACTGAAGCTTTCTTT. The chain employs TRBV5-5 and TRBJ1-1; D is undetermined. Germline V gene lookup returns CDR1 SGHKS and CDR2 YYEKEE (reference sequence). The CDR3 sequence is 12 residues long. The V end was cut by 1 base, the J end by 3 bases, with 4 bases between.

The CDR3 sequence is CASSLGNRQETQYF. The CDR3 bases are TGTGCCAGCAGCTTAGGGAACAGGCAAGAGACCCAGTACTTC. The chain couples TRBV11-2 to TRBJ2-5; D possibly corresponds to TRBD1 (5 bases). This CDR3 is 14 amino acids long. Germline lookup yields CDR1 SGHAT and CDR2 FQNNGV. Trimming took off 1 base at V and 2 bases at J, with 8 bases between the two ends.

This chain links TRBV5-1 with TRBJ1-2; D remains ambiguous. Trimming stripped 4 bases from V and 6 bases from J, with 13 bases between. The CDR3 contains 13 residues. CDR1 and CDR2 (germline): SGHRS, YFSETQ. CDR3 DNA: TGCGCCAGCAGCCCCCTGTCCCGGGATGGCTACACCTTC. It specifies CASSPLSRDGYTF.